A selection of T cell receptor beta chains follows, all from one sample in a study of blood T cell repertoires in COVID-19. Produced via immunoSEQ multiplex PCR; TCRdb's table is partial and in-frame only. The top ten clones hold over 10% of a sample with around 100,000 clones, about 80% of them seen once. The specimen sequenced was peripheral blood. These receptor sequences come from a woman in her 70s with acute or convalescent COVID-19. The CDR3 runs from the conserved cysteine through the conserved F or W. Each record gives: V gene, clone size, D gene, J gene, CDR3 DNA, CDR3 protein. A D gene is named only where the DNA matches it firmly. Rows may omit the clone size; those that give it use once, few, many or a size class.

TRBV4-3	-	TRBD1	TRBJ1-2	TGCGCCAGCAGCCAAGACGACAGGGGGTTTGAGGGCTACACCTTC	CASSQDDRGFEGYTF
TRBV11-3	-	TRBD2	TRBJ2-3	TGTGCCAGCAGCCGCACTAGCGGGGTGGGAGATACGCAGTATTTT	CASSRTSGVGDTQYF
TRBV11-2	few	TRBD1	TRBJ1-4	TGTGCCAGCAGCTTAAGGGGGCAGGGGTGGAATGAAAAACTGTTTTTT	CASSLRGQGWNEKLFF
TRBV2	many	-	TRBJ2-2	TGTGCCAGCAGTCGGGACTCTTACACCGGGGAGCTGTTTTTT	CASSRDSYTGELFF
TRBV29-1	-	-	TRBJ2-7	TGCAGCGTTGGAGGCAGCCGCGCCTACGAGCAGTACTTC	CSVGGSRAYEQYF
TRBV19	-	TRBD1	TRBJ1-5	TGTGCCAGTAGTATTAGGGCAGGGGGCGATCAGCCCCAGCATTTT	CASSIRAGGDQPQHF
TRBV4-1	few	-	TRBJ2-2	TGCGCCAGCAGCTATACCCAGGGCACCGGGGAGCTGTTTTTT	CASSYTQGTGELFF
TRBV5-5	-	TRBD1	TRBJ1-4	TGTGCCAGCACCTTTACCGGGACAGGCATTGCAACTAATGAAAAACTGTTTTTT	CASTFTGTGIATNEKLFF
TRBV19	-	TRBD1	TRBJ1-2	TGTGCCAGTAGTACCTTCCCGGGACAGCTTTCCTATGGCTACACCTTC	CASSTFPGQLSYGYTF
TRBV30	once	TRBD2	TRBJ2-5	TGTGCCTGGAGTGTACGGCGGGGGGTGGAGACCCAGTACTTC	CAWSVRRGVETQYF
TRBV5-1	-	-	TRBJ2-1	TGCGCCAGCAGCCTGGACAGCCCGTACAATGAGCAGTTCTTC	CASSLDSPYNEQFF
TRBV24-1	few	-	TRBJ1-2	TGTGCCACCAGTGACCTCGGGACAATTGGCTACACCTTC	CATSDLGTIGYTF
TRBV7-3	-	-	TRBJ1-4	TGTGCCAGCAGCTTAACGCGCGGTGAAAAACTGTTTTTT	CASSLTRGEKLFF
TRBV7-2	-	TRBD2	TRBJ2-5	TGTGCCAGCACCTTTAGCGGGGGGAAACAAGAGACCCAGTACTTC	CASTFSGGKQETQYF
TRBV6-5	-	-	TRBJ1-1	TGTGCCAGCAGTTACGGGGGGGGGCACACTGAAGCTTTCTTT	CASSYGGGHTEAFF
TRBV9	-	-	TRBJ2-5	TGTGCCAGCAGCGTAGATCAGGGGTTTTTCGAGACCCAGTACTTC	CASSVDQGFFETQYF